The rows below give T cell receptor beta chains drawn from one sample of a study of blood T cells in healthy people across ages. One entry per CDR3 protein results from TCRdb running MiXCR on the 5' RACE reads. The sample records more than 650,000 distinct CDR3 sequences, under 30% being singletons. These records were also assigned to another study, of T cells of mothers and their children.

Sequencing was carried out using blood. These receptor sequences come from a boy aged 10-17 years in good health. The conserved cysteine and the conserved F or W are not part of the CDR3 here.

j_gene,v_gene,CDR3aa
TRBJ1-5,TRBV29-1,SVEPRNDRVGSNQPQH
TRBJ1-5,TRBV6-5,ASSRGGVQPQH
TRBJ2-5,TRBV28,ASSFAGLQETQY
TRBJ1-1,TRBV4-1,ASSQTLRGNTEAF
TRBJ1-5,TRBV20-1,SASIGFSNQPQH
TRBJ1-2,TRBV9,ASSANREIVSGYT
TRBJ2-1,TRBV7-3,ASSIRQGAYNEQF
TRBJ1-6,TRBV7-6,ASKSLNSPLH
TRBJ2-1,TRBV20-1,SARSEADLSYNEQF
.,TRBV6-5,ASSYTGDRNEQY
TRBJ2-4,TRBV6-1,ASSAVEVKNIQY
.,TRBV28,ASRPGQAGGEQF
TRBJ2-1,TRBV7-9,ASSPRLRGSYNEQF
TRBJ1-1,TRBV25-1,ASSSLRQGSRAEAF
TRBJ1-4,TRBV5-8,ASSLTTVANEKLF
TRBJ2-5,TRBV3-1,ASSYIWTGKETQY
TRBJ1-1,TRBV5-1,ASSYGTGEENTEAF